The 17 T cell receptor beta chains given below trace back to one sample, sequenced in a study of blood T cells in healthy people across ages. Primers used in a second PCR of roughly 7 to 12 cycles were a sample-barcoded 5' primer and a J-beta primer mix. TCRdb reprocessed the 5' RACE reads via MiXCR and lists one record per CDR3 protein. This table has some 1.8 million distinct CDR3 sequences, about two fifths appearing once. The sequenced material came from blood. The receptor source for this set is a human donor in good health.

This clonotype was seen more than once but under ten times. The CDR3 protein is CASSTPGTPGDEQFF. The CDR3 DNA is TGTGCCAGCAGCACCCCCGGGACACCAGGGGATGAGCAGTTCTTC. The gene calls are TRBV9 and TRBJ2-1; a weak D match, TRBD1 (6 bases). Germline V lookup: CDR1 SGDLS, CDR2 YYNGEE. V was trimmed by 4 bases and J by 8 bases, leaving 19 bases between them. CDR3 length: 15 residues.

This clonotype occurred a few times. The chain combines TRBV7-9 with TRBJ2-4; tentative D call: TRBD2 (5 bases). The better agreement between TRBJ2-7 and the DNA end casts doubt on the J call. This CDR3 has 16 residues. Germline V lookup: CDR1 SEHNR, CDR2 FQNEAQ (reference sequence). CDR3 in amino acids: CASSLAGYPADYEQYF. The CDR3, as DNA: TGTGCCAGCAGCTTAGCGGGGTACCCAGCGGACTACGAGCAGTACTTC.

Turning to this clonotype: An end of the junction does not agree with germline; a read error may underlie this. The genes are TRBV2 and TRBJ1-2; 9 bases are a match to TRBD1. CDR1 SNHLY and CDR2 FYNNEI come from the germline V gene. CDR3 length: 12 amino acids. CDR3 coding DNA: TGTGCCGGCCGGGACAGGGAGTATGGATACACCTTC. Translation: CAGRDREYGYTF.

A note on this clonotype: One junction end disagrees with the germline gene, perhaps due to a read error. The genes are TRBV10-3 and TRBJ2-1, with TRBD2 identical over 12 bases. The V gene's germline CDR1 is ENHRY and CDR2 SYGVKD. The CDR3 is made up of 19 amino acids. This CDR3 is CAISEWPSGGAQPYNERFF. CDR3 bases: TGTGCCATCAGTGAATGGCCTAGCGGGGGGGCCCAGCCCTACAATGAGCGGTTCTTC.

There are a few counts of this clonotype. The chain couples TRBV9 to TRBJ2-7; D is tentatively TRBD1 or TRBD2 (6 bases each). Germline CDR1 is SGDLS and CDR2 is YYNGEE. The CDR3 sequence is 14 residues long. V lost 3 bases, J lost 3 bases, and 13 bases lay in between. The CDR3 bases are TGTGCCAGCAGCGAGGGGGGACGGGACTACGAGCAGTACTTC. It yields the protein CASSEGGRDYEQYF.

The V gene is TRBV29-1, the J gene TRBJ1-2; 9 nucleotides match TRBD1. This CDR3 is 14 amino acids long. J was trimmed by 4 bases and V by 5 bases; bases with no gene match: 8. The germline CDR1 and CDR2 sequences are SQVTM and ANQGSEA. The CDR3 nucleotides read TGCAGCGTTCCGTCGACAGGGGGTCTCTATGGCTACACCTTC. Protein sequence: CSVPSTGGLYGYTF.

CDR3 nucleotides: TGTGCCAGCAGCCCTAGCGGGGGGGCGCTCACAGATACGCAGTATTTT. Protein product: CASSPSGGALTDTQYF. The V call is TRBV7-2, the J call TRBJ2-3; the match to TRBD2 covers 12 bases. CDR1 and CDR2 (germline): SGHTA, FQGNSA. With V trimmed by 5 bases and J by 2 bases, 5 bases remained unmatched. The CDR3 extends over 16 amino acids.

V is TRBV5-5 and J is TRBJ1-4; a weak D match, TRBD1 (6 bases). CDR1 and CDR2 (germline): SGHKS, YYEKEE (reference sequence). V lost 0 bases to trimming and J lost 6 bases, with 9 bases between them. The CDR3 length is 14 residues. The CDR3 nucleotides read TGTGCCAGCAGCTTGGTCAGGGGTGATGAAAAACTGTTTTTT. Its translation is CASSLVRGDEKLFF.

The CDR3, as DNA: TGTGCCAGCGGACAGGGCCACTCTGGGGCCAACGTCCTGACTTTC. This gives the protein CASGQGHSGANVLTF. This sequence joins TRBV7-3 and TRBJ2-6; 8 bases line up with TRBD1. The CDR3 is 15 residues long. The J segment lost 0 bases and the V segment lost 8 bases, leaving 3 bases of the junction unmatched. Germline CDR1 is SGHTA and CDR2 is FQGTGA.

The chain is built from TRBV19 and TRBJ2-1; the D is unclear. From germline, CDR1 is LNHDA and CDR2 SQIVND (reference sequence). Trimming removed 4 bases from V and 3 bases from J, with 16 bases in between. This CDR3 contains 16 residues. CDR3 coding DNA: TGTGCCAGTAGTAGCACGAATCCGGGTTACTACAATGAGCAGTTCTTC. This sequence encodes CASSSTNPGYYNEQFF.

This clonotype appeared once. The rearrangement links TRBV2 to TRBJ2-3; D is unclear. Germline V gene data show CDR1 as SNHLY and CDR2 as FYNNEI. The CDR3 covers 17 residues. V was pared by 1 base and J by 2 bases, with 16 bases between. Here the CDR3 DNA reads TGTGCCAGCAGTGAAGGACACGACCTAACGGACACAGATACGCAGTATTTT. Protein product: CASSEGHDLTDTDTQYF. Drawing the rest from reference TRBV2 and TRBJ2-3, the complete variable domain is EPEVTQTPSHQVTQMGQEVILRCVPISNHLYFYWYRQILGQKVEFLVSFYNNEISEKSEIFDDQFSVERPDGSNFTLKIRSTKLEDSAMYFCASSEGHDLTDTDTQYFGPGTRLTVL.

The V and J genes are TRBV7-9 and TRBJ1-5; D remains ambiguous. V gave up 4 bases and J gave up 5 bases, with 12 bases separating them. CDR3 length: 14 residues. Germline V gene lookup returns CDR1 SEHNR and CDR2 FQNEAQ (reference sequence). The CDR3 DNA sequence: TGTGCCAGCAGCTCAGGACCCCTCGATCAGCCCCAGCATTTT. Translating gives CASSSGPLDQPQHF.

This clonotype was observed a few times. The chain couples TRBV7-9 to TRBJ2-5, with D maybe TRBD2 (5 bases). CDR3 length: 13 amino acids. CDR1 and CDR2 (germline): SEHNR, FQNEAQ (reference sequence). V was clipped by 5 bases and J by 7 bases, with 14 bases between them. CDR3 bases: TGTGCCAGCAGCGGACCTTTCCGGGGGACCCAGTACTTC. It is translated as CASSGPFRGTQYF.

J is TRBJ1-5 and V is TRBV20-1, with D perhaps TRBD1 (5 bases). CDR1 DFQATT and CDR2 SNEGSKA come from the germline V gene (reference sequence). Trimming removed 3 bases at V and 1 base at J, with 13 bases between. The CDR3 runs to 15 residues. Here the CDR3 reads CSASVAGFSNQPQHF. The DNA of the CDR3 is TGCAGTGCTAGCGTCGCAGGGTTCAGCAATCAGCCCCAGCATTTT.

The chain is built from TRBV2 and TRBJ1-2; D may be TRBD1 (5 bases). V was clipped by 6 bases and J by 8 bases, with 16 bases between them. The CDR3 contains 13 residues. Germline lookup yields CDR1 SNHLY and CDR2 FYNNEI. CDR3 region: CASREDGATGYTF. CDR3 DNA: TGTGCCAGCAGGGAGGACGGGGCTACGGGCTACACCTTC.

This clonotype was recorded a few times. Its ends do not fully match the called genes, so a read error is possible. The chain joins TRBV4-3 to TRBJ1-4, with 7 bases matching TRBD1. CDR3 size: 14 residues. The germline V gene encodes CDR1 LGHNA and CDR2 YSLEER. CDR3 sequence: CASSLTGVNEELFF. As DNA, the CDR3 is TGCGCCAGCAGCTTAACAGGGGTGAATGAAGAACTGTTTTTT.

This clonotype came up a few times. The chain joins TRBV2 to TRBJ2-5; D is uncertain. This CDR3 spans 12 amino acids. Trimming left V 3 bases short and J 4 bases short, with 6 bases between. Germline V gives CDR1 SNHLY, CDR2 FYNNEI. The CDR3 DNA follows: TGTGCCAGCAGTGATGGAGCAGAGACCCAGTACTTC. As protein: CASSDGAETQYF.